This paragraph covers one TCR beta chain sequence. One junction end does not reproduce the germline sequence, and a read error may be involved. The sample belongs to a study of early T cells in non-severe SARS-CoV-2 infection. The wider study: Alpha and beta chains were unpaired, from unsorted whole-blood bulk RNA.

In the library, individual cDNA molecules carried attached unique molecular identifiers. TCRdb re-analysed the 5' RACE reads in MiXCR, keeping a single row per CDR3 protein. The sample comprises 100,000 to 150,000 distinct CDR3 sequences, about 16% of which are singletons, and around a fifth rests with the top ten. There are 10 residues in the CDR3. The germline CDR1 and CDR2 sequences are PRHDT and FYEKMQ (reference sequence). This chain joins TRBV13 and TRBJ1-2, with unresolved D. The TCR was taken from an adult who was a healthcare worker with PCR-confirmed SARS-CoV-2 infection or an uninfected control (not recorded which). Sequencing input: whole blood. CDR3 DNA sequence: TGTGCCAGCAGCTTATATGGACTAGTCTTC. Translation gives CASSLYGLVF.